This TCR beta chain came from a study of blood T cell repertoires in COVID-19. This clone has a handful of counts. Trimming cost V 4 bases and J 10 bases; bases outside gene matches: 15. The CDR3 has 18 amino acids. Germline CDR1 reads SGHDT; CDR2 reads YYEEEE. The method was immunoSEQ multiplex PCR; TCRdb's version includes in-frame clones alone and lacks a portion of them. There are around 150,000 clones in the sample; over 80% occur only once, and more than 5% lies in the top ten. Sequencing was performed on PBMCs or T cells enriched from blood (not recorded which). This TCR came from a woman aged 35 to 49 who had recovered from COVID-19. The V and J genes are TRBV5-6 and TRBJ1-6; 12 bases align to TRBD1. The CDR3 loop is CASSQQLRPGTGGSPLHF. As DNA, the CDR3 is TGTGCCAGCAGCCAACAACTTAGGCCCGGGACAGGGGGCTCACCCCTCCACTTT.